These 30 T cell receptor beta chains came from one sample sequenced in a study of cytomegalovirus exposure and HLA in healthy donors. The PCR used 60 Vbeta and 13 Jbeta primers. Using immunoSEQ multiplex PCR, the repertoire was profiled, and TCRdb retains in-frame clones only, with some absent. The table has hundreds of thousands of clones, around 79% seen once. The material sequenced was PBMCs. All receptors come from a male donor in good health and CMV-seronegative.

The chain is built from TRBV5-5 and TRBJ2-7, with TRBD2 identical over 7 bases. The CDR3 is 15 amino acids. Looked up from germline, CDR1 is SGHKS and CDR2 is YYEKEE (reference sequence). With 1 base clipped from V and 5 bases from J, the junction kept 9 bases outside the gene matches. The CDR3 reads CASSLLGRDANEQYF. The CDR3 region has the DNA TGTGCCAGCAGCTTGTTGGGGAGGGACGCTAACGAGCAGTACTTC.

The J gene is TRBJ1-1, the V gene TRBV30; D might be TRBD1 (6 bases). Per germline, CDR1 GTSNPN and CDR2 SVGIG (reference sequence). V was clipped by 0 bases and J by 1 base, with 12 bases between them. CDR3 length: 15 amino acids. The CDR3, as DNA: TGTGCCTGGAGTGTTTGGGGACACTCGAACACTGAAGCTTTCTTT. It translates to CAWSVWGHSNTEAFF.

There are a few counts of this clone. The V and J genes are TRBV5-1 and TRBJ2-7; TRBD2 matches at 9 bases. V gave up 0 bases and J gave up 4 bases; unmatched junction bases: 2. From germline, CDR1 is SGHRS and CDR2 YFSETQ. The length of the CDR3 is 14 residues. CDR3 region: CASSLGGGVYEQYF. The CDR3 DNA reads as TGCGCCAGCAGCTTGGGCGGGGGGGTTTACGAGCAGTACTTC.

The CDR3 spells CVSSGGPSGETQYF. CDR3 nucleotides: TGTGTCTCCAGCGGGGGGCCTTCTGGAGAGACCCAGTACTTC. The gene calls are TRBV2 and TRBJ2-5; 9 nucleotides agree with TRBD2. The CDR3 loop spans 14 amino acids. Germline V gene data show CDR1 as SNHLY and CDR2 as FYNNEI.

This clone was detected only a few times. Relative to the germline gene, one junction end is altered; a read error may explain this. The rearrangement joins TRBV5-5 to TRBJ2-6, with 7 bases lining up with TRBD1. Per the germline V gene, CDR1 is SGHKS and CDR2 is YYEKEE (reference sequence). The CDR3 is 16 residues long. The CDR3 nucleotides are TGCGCCAGCAGCCAAACCGACAGGGCGGGGGCCAACGTCCTGACTTTC. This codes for CASSQTDRAGANVLTF.

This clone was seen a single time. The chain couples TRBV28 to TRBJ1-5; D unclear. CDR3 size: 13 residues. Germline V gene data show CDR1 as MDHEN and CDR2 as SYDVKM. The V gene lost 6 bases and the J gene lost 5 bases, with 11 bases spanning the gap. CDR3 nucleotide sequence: TGTGCCAGCAGGGTAGGGAGGGATCAGCCCCAGCATTTT. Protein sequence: CASRVGRDQPQHF.

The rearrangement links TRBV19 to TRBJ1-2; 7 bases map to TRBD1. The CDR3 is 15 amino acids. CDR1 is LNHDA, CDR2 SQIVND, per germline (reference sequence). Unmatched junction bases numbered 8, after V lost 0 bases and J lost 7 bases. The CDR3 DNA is TGTGCCAGTAGTATAGATACACAGGGGTTTCTTGGCTACACCTTC. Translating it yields CASSIDTQGFLGYTF.

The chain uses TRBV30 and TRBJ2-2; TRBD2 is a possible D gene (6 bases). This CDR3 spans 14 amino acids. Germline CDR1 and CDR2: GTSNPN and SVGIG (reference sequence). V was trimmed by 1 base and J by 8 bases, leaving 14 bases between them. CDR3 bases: TGTGCCTGGAGTGAAAGTAGCGGAAGAGGGGAGCTGTTTTTT. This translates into CAWSESSGRGELFF.

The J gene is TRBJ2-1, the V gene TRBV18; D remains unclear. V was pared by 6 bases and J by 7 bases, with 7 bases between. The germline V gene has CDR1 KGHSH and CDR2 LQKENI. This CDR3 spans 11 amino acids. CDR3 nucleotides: TGTGCCAGCTCCCCCGGGAATGAGCAGTTCTTC. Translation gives CASSPGNEQFF.

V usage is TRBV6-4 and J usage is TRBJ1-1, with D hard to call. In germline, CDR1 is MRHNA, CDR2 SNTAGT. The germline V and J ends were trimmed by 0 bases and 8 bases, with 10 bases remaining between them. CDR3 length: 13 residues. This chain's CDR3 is CASSDSEGAEAFF. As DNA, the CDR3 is TGTGCCAGCAGTGACTCAGAGGGTGCCGAAGCTTTCTTT.

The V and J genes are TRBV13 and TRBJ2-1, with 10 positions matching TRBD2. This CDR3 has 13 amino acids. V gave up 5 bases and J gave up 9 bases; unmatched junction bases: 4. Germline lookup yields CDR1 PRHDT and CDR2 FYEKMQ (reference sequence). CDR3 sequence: CASSLRLAGEQFF. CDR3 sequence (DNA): TGTGCCAGCAGCCTCAGACTAGCGGGTGAGCAGTTCTTC.

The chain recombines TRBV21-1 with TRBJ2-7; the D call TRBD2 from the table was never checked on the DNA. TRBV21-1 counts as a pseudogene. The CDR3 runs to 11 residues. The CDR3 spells CASRKRVEQYF. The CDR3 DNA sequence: TGTGCCAGCAGAAAGAGAGTCGAGCAGTACTTC.

CDR3 nucleotide sequence: TGTGCCAGCAGCTTGGCCGGGCAGCGGGCCCAGTACTTC. Protein sequence: CASSLAGQRAQYF. The chain carries TRBV5-4 and TRBJ2-5; TRBD2 is a possible D gene (6 bases). The CDR3 is 13 amino acids. With 0 bases removed from V and 9 bases from J, the gap between germline ends came to 12 bases. Germline V gene sequence: CDR1 SGHNT, CDR2 YYREEE (reference sequence).

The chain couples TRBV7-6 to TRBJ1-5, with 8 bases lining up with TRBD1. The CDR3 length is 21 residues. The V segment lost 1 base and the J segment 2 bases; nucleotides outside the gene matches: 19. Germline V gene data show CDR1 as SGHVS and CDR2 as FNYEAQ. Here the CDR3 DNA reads TGTGCCAGCAGCTTAGGTAATGAGACAGGGGAGGTTGGTCACCGCAATCAGCCCCAGCATTTT. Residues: CASSLGNETGEVGHRNQPQHF.

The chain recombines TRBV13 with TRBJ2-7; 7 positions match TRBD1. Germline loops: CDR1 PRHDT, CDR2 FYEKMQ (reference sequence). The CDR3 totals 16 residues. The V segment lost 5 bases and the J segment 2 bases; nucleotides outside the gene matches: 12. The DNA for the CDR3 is TGTGCCAGCAGCCAACAGACAGGGCGAAATCCCTACGAGCAGTACTTC. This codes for CASSQQTGRNPYEQYF.

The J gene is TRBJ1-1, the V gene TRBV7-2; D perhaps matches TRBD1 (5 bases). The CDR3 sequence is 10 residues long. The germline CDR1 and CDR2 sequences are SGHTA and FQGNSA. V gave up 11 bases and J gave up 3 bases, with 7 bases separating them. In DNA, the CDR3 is TGTGCCGGAGGGGACACTGAAGCTTTCTTT. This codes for CAGGDTEAFF.

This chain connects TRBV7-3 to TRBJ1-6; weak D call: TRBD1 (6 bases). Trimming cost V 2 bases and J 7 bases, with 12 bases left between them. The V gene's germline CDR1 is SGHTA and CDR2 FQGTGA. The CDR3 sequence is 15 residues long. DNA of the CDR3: TGTGCCAGCAGCTTATTAGCAGGGGAAAATTCACCCCTCCACTTT. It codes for CASSLLAGENSPLHF. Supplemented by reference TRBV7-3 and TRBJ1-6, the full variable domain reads GAGVSQTPSNKVTEKGKYVELRCDPISGHTALYWYRQSLGQGPEFLIYFQGTGAADDSGLPNDRFFAVRPEGSVSTLKIQRTERGDSAVYLCASSLLAGENSPLHFGNGTRLTVT.

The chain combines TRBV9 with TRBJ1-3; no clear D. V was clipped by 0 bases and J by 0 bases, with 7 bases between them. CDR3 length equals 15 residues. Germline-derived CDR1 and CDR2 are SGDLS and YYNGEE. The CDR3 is CASSVDSLSGNTIYF. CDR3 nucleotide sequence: TGTGCCAGCAGCGTAGACAGTCTCTCTGGAAACACCATATATTTT.

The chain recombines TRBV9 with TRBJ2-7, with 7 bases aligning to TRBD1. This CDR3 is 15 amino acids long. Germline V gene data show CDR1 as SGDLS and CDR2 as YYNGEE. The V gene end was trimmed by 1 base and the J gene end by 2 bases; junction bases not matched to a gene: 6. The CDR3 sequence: CASSVMGDSTYEQYF. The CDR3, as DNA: TGTGCCAGCAGCGTAATGGGGGACAGCACCTACGAGCAGTACTTC.

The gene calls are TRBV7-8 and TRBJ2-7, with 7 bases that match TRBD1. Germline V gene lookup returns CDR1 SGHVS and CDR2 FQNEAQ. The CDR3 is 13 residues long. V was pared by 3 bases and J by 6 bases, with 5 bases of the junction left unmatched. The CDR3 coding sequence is TGTGCCAGCAGCTTCCGACAGGGCTCCGAGCAGTACTTC. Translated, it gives CASSFRQGSEQYF.

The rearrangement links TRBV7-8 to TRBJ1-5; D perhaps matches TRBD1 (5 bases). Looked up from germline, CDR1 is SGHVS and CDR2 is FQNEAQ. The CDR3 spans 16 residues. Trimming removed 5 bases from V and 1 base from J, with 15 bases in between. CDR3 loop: CASSLSSRGSNQPQHF. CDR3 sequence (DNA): TGTGCCAGCAGCCTAAGTTCCCGGGGGAGCAATCAGCCCCAGCATTTT.

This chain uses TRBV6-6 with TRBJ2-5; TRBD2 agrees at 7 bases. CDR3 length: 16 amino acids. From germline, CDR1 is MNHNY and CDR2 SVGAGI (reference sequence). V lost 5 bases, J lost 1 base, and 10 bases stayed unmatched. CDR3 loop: CASSQRGRDIQETQYF. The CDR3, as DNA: TGTGCCAGCAGTCAACGCGGGAGAGACATCCAAGAGACCCAGTACTTC.

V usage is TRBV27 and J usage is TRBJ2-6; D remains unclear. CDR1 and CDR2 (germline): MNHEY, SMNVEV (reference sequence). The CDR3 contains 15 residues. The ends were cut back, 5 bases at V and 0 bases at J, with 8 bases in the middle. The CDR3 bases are TGTGCCAGCAGTGGGCAGCACTCTGGGGCCAACGTCCTGACTTTC. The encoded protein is CASSGQHSGANVLTF.

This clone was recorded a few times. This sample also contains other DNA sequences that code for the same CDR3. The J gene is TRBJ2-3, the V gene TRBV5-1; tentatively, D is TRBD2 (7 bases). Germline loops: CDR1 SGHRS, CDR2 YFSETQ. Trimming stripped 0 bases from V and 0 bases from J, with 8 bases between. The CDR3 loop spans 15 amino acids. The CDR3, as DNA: TGCGCCAGCAGCTTGGAGGGGGGGAGCACAGATACGCAGTATTTT. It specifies CASSLEGGSTDTQYF. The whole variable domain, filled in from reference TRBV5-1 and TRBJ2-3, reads KAGVTQTPRYLIKTRGQQVTLSCSPISGHRSVSWYQQTPGQGLQFLFEYFSETQRNKGNFPGRFSGRQFSNSRSEMNVSTLELGDSALYLCASSLEGGSTDTQYFGPGTRLTVL.

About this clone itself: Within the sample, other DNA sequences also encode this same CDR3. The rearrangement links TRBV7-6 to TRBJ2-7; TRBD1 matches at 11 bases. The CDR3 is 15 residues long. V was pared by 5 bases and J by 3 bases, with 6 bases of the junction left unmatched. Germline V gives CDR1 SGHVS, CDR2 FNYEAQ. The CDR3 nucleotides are TGTGCCAGCAGCCTCGCCGGGACAGGGGGCTACGAGCAGTACTTC. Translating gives CASSLAGTGGYEQYF.

This chain's CDR3 is CASSERTGGASGELFF. The CDR3 region has the DNA TGTGCCAGCAGCGAAAGGACAGGGGGCGCATCGGGGGAGCTGTTTTTT. This sequence joins TRBV7-9 and TRBJ2-2; the match to TRBD1 covers 11 bases. Losses at the gene ends were 5 bases for V and 8 bases for J; bases not matched to a gene: 10. The CDR3 has 16 amino acids. Germline lookup yields CDR1 SEHNR and CDR2 FQNEAQ (reference sequence).

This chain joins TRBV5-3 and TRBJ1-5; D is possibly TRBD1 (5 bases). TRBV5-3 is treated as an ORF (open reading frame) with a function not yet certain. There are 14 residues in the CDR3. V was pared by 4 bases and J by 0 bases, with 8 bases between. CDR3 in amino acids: CARSPQGSNQPQHF. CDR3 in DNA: TGTGCCAGAAGCCCCCAGGGTAGCAATCAGCCCCAGCATTTT.

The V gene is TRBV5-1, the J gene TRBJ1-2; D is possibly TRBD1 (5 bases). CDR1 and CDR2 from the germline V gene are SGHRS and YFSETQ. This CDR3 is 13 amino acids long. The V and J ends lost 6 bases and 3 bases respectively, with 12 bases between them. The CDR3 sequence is CASTGDSDYGYTF. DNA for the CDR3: TGCGCCAGCACCGGTGACAGCGACTATGGCTACACCTTC. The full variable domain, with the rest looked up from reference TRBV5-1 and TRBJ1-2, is KAGVTQTPRYLIKTRGQQVTLSCSPISGHRSVSWYQQTPGQGLQFLFEYFSETQRNKGNFPGRFSGRQFSNSRSEMNVSTLELGDSALYLCASTGDSDYGYTFGSGTRLTVV.

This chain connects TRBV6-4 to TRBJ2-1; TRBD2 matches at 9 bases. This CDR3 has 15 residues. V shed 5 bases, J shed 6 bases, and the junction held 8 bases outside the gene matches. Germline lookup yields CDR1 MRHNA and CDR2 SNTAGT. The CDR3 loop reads CASSTSGRQLNEQFF. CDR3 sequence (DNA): TGTGCCAGCAGTACCAGCGGGAGGCAACTCAATGAGCAGTTCTTC.

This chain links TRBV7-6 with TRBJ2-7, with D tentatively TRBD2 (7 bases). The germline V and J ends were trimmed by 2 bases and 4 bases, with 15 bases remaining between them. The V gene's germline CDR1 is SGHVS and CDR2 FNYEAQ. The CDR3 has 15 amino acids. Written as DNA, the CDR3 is TGTGCCAGCAGCTTAACGGCGGGGGCCGGATACGAGCAGTACTTC. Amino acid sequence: CASSLTAGAGYEQYF.